These 16 T cell receptor beta chains were sequenced from one sample in a study of CD8 T cells in ankylosing spondylitis (TCRdb year 2017). Library creation used 5' RACE. TCRdb names Illumina HiSeq 2500 as the instrument used. TCRdb reprocessed the public reads (quality trimming at Q25 with fastp, clone calling with MiXCR) and kept in-frame beta chains. Each entry is one CDR3 protein sequence, shown with its most common DNA and genes. The sample data list 130,000 to 150,000 distinct CDR3 sequences, and 7% to 10% of these were observed just once. The top ten hold roughly 8% of the sample. The sample consisted of synovial fluid, either unsorted or a sorted T cell fraction (not recorded which). These receptors originate from a male donor with ankylosing spondylitis.

The rearrangement joins TRBV6-2 or TRBV6-3 to TRBJ2-3; D is possibly TRBD2 (5 bases). This CDR3 contains 17 residues. In germline, CDR1 is MNHEY, CDR2 SVGEGT. V was pared by 6 bases and J by 5 bases, with 24 bases between. DNA for the CDR3: TGTGCCAGCAGCTTTAGCCCGATGTCGGTTCGGGGAGATACGCAGTATTTT. Its protein is CASSFSPMSVRGDTQYF.

This clonotype occurred many times. The V gene is TRBV5-1, the J gene TRBJ2-2, with 9 bases that match TRBD1. V gave up 3 bases and J gave up 5 bases; unmatched junction bases: 2. The CDR3 covers 14 residues. CDR1 is SGHRS, CDR2 YFSETQ, per germline. The CDR3 protein is CASSSGTGTGELFF. DNA for the CDR3: TGCGCCAGCAGCTCAGGGACAGGGACCGGGGAGCTGTTTTTT.

The chain links TRBV9 to TRBJ2-7; 7 bases align to TRBD2. The germline gives CDR1 SGDLS, CDR2 YYNGEE. Trimming at V came to 1 base and at J to 3 bases, leaving 10 bases not matched to a gene. The length of the CDR3 is 16 residues. CDR3: CASSVSSGTTVYEQYF. In DNA, the CDR3 is TGTGCCAGCAGCGTATCCTCCGGGACTACAGTCTACGAGCAGTACTTC.

The table lists this clonotype with many counts. The chain combines TRBV7-2 with TRBJ1-5, with D hard to call. Germline values: CDR1 SGHTA, CDR2 FQGNSA. The CDR3 spans 14 residues. V was cut by 1 base and J by 0 bases, with 4 bases left in between. CDR3 in amino acids: CASSLVSSNQPQHF. CDR3 nucleotides: TGTGCCAGCAGCTTAGTATCTAGCAATCAGCCCCAGCATTTT.

This clonotype was seen repeatedly, ten times or more. This chain joins TRBV5-1 and TRBJ2-5; TRBD1 matches 7 bases. CDR1 SGHRS and CDR2 YFSETQ come from the germline V gene. This CDR3 is 15 amino acids long. Trimming at V came to 4 bases and at J to 1 base, leaving 7 bases not matched to a gene. CDR3 coding DNA: TGCGCCAGCAGCACGCAACAGGGGCTCCAAGAGACCCAGTACTTC. Its protein is CASSTQQGLQETQYF.

The chain combines TRBV18 with TRBJ1-1; no clear D. The V gene lost 2 bases and the J gene lost 8 bases, with 9 bases spanning the gap. CDR3 length equals 12 residues. CDR1 is KGHSH, CDR2 LQKENI, per germline. CDR3 sequence reads: CASSPSREEAFF. Written as DNA, the CDR3 is TGTGCCAGCTCACCAAGCCGGGAAGAAGCTTTCTTT.

This clonotype has more than one count but fewer than ten. The V and J genes are TRBV7-8 and TRBJ2-3; unclear D gene. CDR1 SGHVS and CDR2 FQNEAQ come from the germline V gene. This CDR3 comprises 17 residues. Trimming left V 5 bases short and J 2 bases short, with 20 bases between. Here the CDR3 reads CASSPRAGRTYTDTQYF. The CDR3 nucleotides read TGTGCCAGCAGCCCAAGGGCCGGCAGGACCTACACAGATACGCAGTATTTT.

The gene calls are TRBV28 and TRBJ2-2, with no clear D. This CDR3 spans 14 amino acids. Per the germline V gene, CDR1 is MDHEN and CDR2 is SYDVKM. With 4 bases removed from V and 3 bases from J, the gap between germline ends came to 9 bases. CDR3 nucleotides: TGTGCCAGCAGTTCCCCCGTCTACACCGGGGAGCTGTTTTTT. Protein sequence: CASSSPVYTGELFF.

This clonotype was found many times. The gene calls are TRBV7-2 and TRBJ2-3; 13 bases align to TRBD2. With V trimmed by 5 bases and J by 6 bases, 8 bases remained unmatched. CDR1 is SGHTA, CDR2 FQGNSA, per germline. The CDR3 has 16 amino acids. The CDR3 nucleotides are TGTGCCAGCAGCCCCCGACTAGCGGGGGGAGGGGATACGCAGTATTTT. This sequence encodes CASSPRLAGGGDTQYF.

This clonotype was detected a few times. The chain joins TRBV27 to TRBJ2-1; 7 bases match TRBD2. The CDR3 is 17 amino acids. The ends lost 1 base at V and 8 bases at J; junction bases unmatched: 14. Germline V gives CDR1 MNHEY, CDR2 SMNVEV (reference sequence). In DNA, the CDR3 is TGTGCCAGCAGTTTATTTTCCGGGACTACCATTAGGGATGAGCAGTTCTTC. Protein sequence: CASSLFSGTTIRDEQFF.

The chain combines TRBV28 with TRBJ1-5; D call uncertain. The CDR3 sequence is 15 residues long. Trimming removed 5 bases at V and 5 bases at J, with 16 bases between. Looked up from germline, CDR1 is MDHEN and CDR2 is SYDVKM. This CDR3 is CASSPTGKGYQPQHF. The DNA of the CDR3 is TGTGCCAGCAGTCCCACGGGAAAGGGCTATCAGCCCCAGCATTTT.

This chain joins TRBV28 and TRBJ2-3; TRBD2 matches 7 bases. Germline CDR1 MDHEN, CDR2 SYDVKM. This CDR3 is built from 16 residues. V lost 3 bases and J lost 5; bases outside the gene matches: 11. The CDR3 loop is CASSLSSGARGDTQYF. The CDR3 DNA reads TGTGCCAGCAGTTTGTCGAGCGGGGCACGGGGAGATACGCAGTATTTT.

V is TRBV7-2 and J is TRBJ1-5; 8 bases are a match to TRBD1. Trimming took 3 bases from V and 2 from J; bases not matched to a gene: 3. Germline-derived CDR1 and CDR2 are SGHTA and FQGNSA. CDR3 length: 15 amino acids. CDR3 residues: CASSLDRVGNQPQHF. CDR3 nucleotide sequence: TGTGCCAGCAGCTTGGACAGGGTTGGCAATCAGCCCCAGCATTTT. The full variable domain, in which reference TRBV7-2 and TRBJ1-5 provide the parts outside the CDR3, is GAGVSQSPSNKVTEKGKDVELRCDPISGHTALYWYRQSLGQGLEFLIYFQGNSAPDKSGLPSDRFSAERTGGSVSTLTIQRTQQEDSAVYLCASSLDRVGNQPQHFGDGTRLSIL.

This clonotype was seen repeatedly, ten times or more. The V gene is TRBV6-5, the J gene TRBJ2-1; D is ambiguous. The CDR3 runs to 15 residues. Looked up from germline, CDR1 is MNHEY and CDR2 is SVGAGI. The ends were cut back, 2 bases at V and 5 bases at J, with 13 bases in the middle. In DNA, the CDR3 is TGTGCCAGCAGTTACGGTGTTTTAGAGCACAATGAGCAGTTCTTC. Translating gives CASSYGVLEHNEQFF.

This clonotype was found a few times. The V and J genes are TRBV20-1 and TRBJ1-1; no firm D call. CDR1 and CDR2 from the germline V gene are DFQATT and SNEGSKA (reference sequence). V gave up 3 bases and J gave up 0 bases, with 11 bases separating them. The CDR3 runs to 14 residues. The CDR3 coding sequence is TGCAGTGCTAGGGCGGTTACTATGAACACTGAAGCTTTCTTT. It encodes CSARAVTMNTEAFF.

The table lists this clonotype with a few counts. This sequence joins TRBV4-3 and TRBJ1-2; 8 bases are a match to TRBD1. V lost 0 bases, J lost 3 bases, and 6 bases stayed unmatched. The CDR3 has 16 residues. Germline V CDR1 and CDR2: LGHNA, YSLEER. The CDR3 DNA sequence: TGCGCCAGCAGCCAAGAAAGAGACAGGGGCTACTATGGCTACACCTTC. Translation: CASSQERDRGYYGYTF.